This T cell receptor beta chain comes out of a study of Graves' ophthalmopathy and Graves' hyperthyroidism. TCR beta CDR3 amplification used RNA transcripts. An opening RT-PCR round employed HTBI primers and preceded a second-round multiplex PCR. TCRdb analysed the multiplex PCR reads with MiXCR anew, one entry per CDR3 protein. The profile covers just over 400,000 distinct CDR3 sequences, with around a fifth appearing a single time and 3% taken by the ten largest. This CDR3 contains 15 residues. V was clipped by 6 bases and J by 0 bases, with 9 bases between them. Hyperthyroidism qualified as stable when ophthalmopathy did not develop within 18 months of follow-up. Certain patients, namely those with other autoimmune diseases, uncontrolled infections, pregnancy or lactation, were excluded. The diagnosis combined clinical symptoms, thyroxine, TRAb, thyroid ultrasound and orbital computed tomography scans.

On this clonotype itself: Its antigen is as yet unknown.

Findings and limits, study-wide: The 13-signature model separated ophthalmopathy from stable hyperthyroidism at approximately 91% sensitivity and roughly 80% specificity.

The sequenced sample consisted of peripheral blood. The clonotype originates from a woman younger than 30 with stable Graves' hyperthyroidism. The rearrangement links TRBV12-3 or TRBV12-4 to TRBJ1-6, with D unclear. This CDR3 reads CASSRTNSYNSPLHF. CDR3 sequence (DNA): TGTGCCAGCAGCCGCACGAACTCCTATAATTCACCCCTCCACTTT.